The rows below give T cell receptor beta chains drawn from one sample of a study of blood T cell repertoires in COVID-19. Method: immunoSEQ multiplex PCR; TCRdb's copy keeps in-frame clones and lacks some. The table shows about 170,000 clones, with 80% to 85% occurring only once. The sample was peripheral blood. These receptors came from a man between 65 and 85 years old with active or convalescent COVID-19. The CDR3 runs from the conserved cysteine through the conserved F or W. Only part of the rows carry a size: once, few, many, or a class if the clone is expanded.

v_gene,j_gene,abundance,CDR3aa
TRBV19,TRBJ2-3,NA,CASSATTVSTDTQYF
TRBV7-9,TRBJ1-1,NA,CASSLDGLVQGRRTEAFF
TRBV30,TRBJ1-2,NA,CAWNVGRVWASYGYTF
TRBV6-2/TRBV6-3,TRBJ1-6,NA,CASSLPGGLSPLHF
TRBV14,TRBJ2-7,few,CASSGPPATYEQYF
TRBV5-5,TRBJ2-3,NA,CASSTLAGSTDTQYF
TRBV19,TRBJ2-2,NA,CASTPAGSGSWTGELFF
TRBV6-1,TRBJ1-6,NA,CASSESSGGNSPLHF
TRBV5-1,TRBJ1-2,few,CASSEQGALYGYTF
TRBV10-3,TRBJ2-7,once,CAISAEGAGEQYF
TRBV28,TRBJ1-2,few,CASKTPGFNYGYTF
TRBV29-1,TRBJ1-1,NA,CSVRTGFTEAFF
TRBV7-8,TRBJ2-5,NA,CASSLRGGNRETQYF
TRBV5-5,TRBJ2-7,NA,CASNPGGGWYEQYF
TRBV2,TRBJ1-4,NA,CASSDPREDNEKLFF
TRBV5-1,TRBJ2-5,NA,CASSSTGGVKTQYF
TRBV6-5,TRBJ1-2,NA,CASSSNRAPYGYTF
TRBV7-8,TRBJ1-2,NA,CASSRSPGGYTF
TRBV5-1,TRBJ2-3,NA,CASSAHPLAGISTDTQYF
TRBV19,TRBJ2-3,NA,CASSIRGQGIPTSTDTQYF
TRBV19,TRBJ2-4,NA,CASSKGQGAIQYF
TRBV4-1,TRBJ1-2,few,CASSQVPESNYGYTF